The 26 T cell receptor beta chains below were found in one sample sequenced in a study of prognosis after radiotherapy for stage I lung cancer. TCR beta CDR3 was amplified from genomic DNA by two-round multiplex PCR. For every TRBV and TRBJ gene, a specific primer was used in first-round PCR. TCRdb called the multiplex PCR reads again in MiXCR, with one record for every CDR3 protein. This table holds more than 25,000 distinct CDR3 sequences, about 34% found once. Sequenced material: PBMCs, taken before or after stereotactic body radiation therapy (not recorded which). The receptor source for this set is a donor aged 50 or older with non-small cell lung cancer.

This clonotype was counted a few times. One junction end disagrees with the germline gene, perhaps due to a read error. The V gene is TRBV5-4, the J gene TRBJ2-6, with D perhaps TRBD2 (6 bases). Germline V gene sequence: CDR1 SGHNT, CDR2 YYREEE (reference sequence). The CDR3 length is 17 residues. CDR3 region: CAISLGGGSSGANVLTF. As DNA, the CDR3 is TGTGCCATCAGCTTGGGAGGCGGATCCTCTGGGGCCAACGTCCTGACTTTC. Full variable domain (remainder filled in from reference TRBV5-4 and TRBJ2-6): ETGVTQSPTHLIKTRGQQVTLRCSSQSGHNTVSWYQQALGQGPQFIFQYYREEENGRGNFPPRFSGLQFPNYSSELNVNALELDDSALYLCAISLGGGSSGANVLTFGAGSRLTVL.

To note about this clonotype: With a much larger clone just one base away, this may be a read error. This CDR3 fails to terminate in the conserved phenylalanine or tryptophan, so it likely reflects a read error. The chain has TRBV12-3 or TRBV12-4 and TRBJ1-2, with 9 bases that match TRBD1. CDR3 length: 14 residues. V was clipped by 8 bases and J by 8 bases; unmatched bases: 12. The CDR3 region is CASGPGQGIYGYTL. The CDR3 bases are TGTGCCAGCGGTCCGGGACAGGGCATATACGGCTACACCTTA.

This clonotype was picked up a small number of times. The CDR3, as DNA: TGTGCCAGCTCACCGAGACAGGGGGCAGGAGATACGCAGTATTTT. This encodes CASSPRQGAGDTQYF. The chain carries TRBV18 and TRBJ2-3, with 10 bases identical to TRBD1. The germline CDR1 and CDR2 sequences are KGHSH and LQKENI. Trimming cost V 3 bases and J 5 bases; bases outside gene matches: 5. The CDR3 covers 15 residues.

This chain uses TRBV5-1 with TRBJ2-7; D gene unclear. CDR3 length: 13 residues. The V end was cut by 0 bases, the J end by 2 bases, with 6 bases between. CDR1 SGHRS and CDR2 YFSETQ come from the germline V gene. The CDR3 reads CASSLALAYEQYF. CDR3 coding DNA: TGCGCCAGCAGCTTGGCCCTAGCCTACGAGCAGTACTTC.

For this clonotype: With only one base between it and a far larger clone, this is likely a read error. V usage is TRBV6-8 and J usage is TRBJ1-6; D remains ambiguous. This CDR3 is built from 13 residues. Looked up from germline, CDR1 is MNHGY and CDR2 is SAAAGT. CDR3 DNA: TGTGACAGCTGCAATGAGTACCTTTCACCCCTCCACTTT. Encoded protein: CDSCNEYLSPLHF.

This clonotype was observed many times. The chain has TRBV4-2 and TRBJ2-2; D gene ambiguous. The CDR3 extends over 16 amino acids. V was cut by 1 base and J by 0 bases, with 9 bases left in between. The germline V gene encodes CDR1 LGHNA and CDR2 YNFKEQ. CDR3 nucleotides: TGTGCCAGCAGCCAAGCTGCCGCCGCGAACACCGGGGAGCTGTTTTTT. Residues: CASSQAAAANTGELFF.

Remarks on this clonotype: This is likely an artifact of a read error, given a far larger clone one base away. V gene TRBV29-1 combines with J gene TRBJ2-5, with 8 bases identical to TRBD2. The better agreement between TRBJ2-1 and the DNA end casts doubt on the J call. The V gene's germline CDR1 is SQVTM and CDR2 ANQGSEA. This CDR3 is built from 14 residues. CDR3: CSGKTSVSYNEQFF. The CDR3 DNA follows: TGCAGCGGGAAGACTAGCGTGTCCTACAATGAGCAGTTCTTC.

This clonotype was recorded at least ten times. The V gene is TRBV20-1, the J gene TRBJ2-7, with D possibly TRBD1 on 6 matching bases. Trimming shortened V by 0 bases and J by 5 bases, and 17 bases separated the two germline ends. The germline V gene has CDR1 DFQATT and CDR2 SNEGSKA (reference sequence). The CDR3 extends over 15 amino acids. The CDR3 loop reads CSARDGSRGRHEQYF. The CDR3 region has the DNA TGCAGTGCTAGAGATGGGAGCAGGGGTCGGCACGAGCAGTACTTC.

This chain joins TRBV7-9 and TRBJ2-1, with a possible D match to TRBD2 (7 bases). This CDR3 is 16 amino acids long. V was shortened by 7 bases and J by 7 bases, with 23 bases between the two germline ends. The germline CDR1 and CDR2 sequences are SEHNR and FQNEAQ (reference sequence). The CDR3 DNA is TGTGCCAGCACCCATAGTGGGAGGGGGTTAAGGAATGAGCAGTTCTTC. Its translation is CASTHSGRGLRNEQFF.

This clonotype is classed as medium-sized. The rearrangement uses TRBV6-1 and TRBJ2-2, with D perhaps assigned TRBD1 or TRBD2 (5 bases each). V gave up 6 bases and J gave up 7 bases, with 18 bases separating them. The germline V gene has CDR1 MNHNS and CDR2 SASEGT. This CDR3 spans 15 amino acids. DNA of the CDR3: TGTGCCAGCAGGGGGGACGAGTATGTTAACGGGGAGCTGTTTTTT. Protein product: CASRGDEYVNGELFF.

This clonotype occurred many times. The chain employs TRBV10-3 and TRBJ2-1; weak D call: TRBD2 (5 bases). Germline loops: CDR1 ENHRY, CDR2 SYGVKD. CDR3 length: 14 amino acids. Trimming removed 1 base from V and 8 bases from J, with 12 bases in between. The CDR3 DNA reads as TGTGCCATCAGTGAGTTGGACTTCAGCGATGAGCAGTTCTTC. Protein sequence: CAISELDFSDEQFF.

This clonotype has a count of ten or more. The chain joins TRBV14 to TRBJ2-3; the D is unclear. Germline CDR1 SGHDN, CDR2 FVKESK. CDR3 length: 13 residues. Deletions cut 5 bases from V and 7 bases from J, with 13 bases between. CDR3 sequence (DNA): TGTGCCAGCAGCTTTGTCGACTCCAATACGCAGTATTTT. Its protein product is CASSFVDSNTQYF.

This clonotype was recorded many times. The genes are TRBV27 and TRBJ1-2; 7 nucleotides match TRBD1. After removal of 6 bases from V and 3 bases from J, the junction contained 13 bases not matched to a gene. CDR1 and CDR2 from the germline V gene are MNHEY and SMNVEV (reference sequence). The CDR3 runs 16 residues. The CDR3 here is CASRTGTDTFHYGYTF. CDR3 coding DNA: TGTGCCAGCAGGACCGGGACAGACACCTTTCACTATGGCTACACCTTC.

Of note for this clonotype: One junction end does not reproduce the germline sequence, and a read error may be involved. This chain uses TRBV5-1 with TRBJ2-5, with 13 bases matching TRBD2. The CDR3 runs 16 residues. CDR1 is SGHRS and CDR2 is YFSETQ in the germline V gene. The CDR3 DNA is TGCGCCAGCTCTTCTGTACTAGCGGGAGGGCAAGATACCCAGTACTTC. It codes for CASSSVLAGGQDTQYF.

This clonotype appeared many times. The rearrangement joins TRBV24-1 to TRBJ2-6; tentatively, D is TRBD2 (5 bases). The CDR3 is 16 residues long. With 0 bases removed from V and 4 bases from J, the gap between germline ends came to 9 bases. Germline V gene data show CDR1 as KGHDR and CDR2 as SFDVKD. The CDR3: CATSDLQQRGANVLTF. The CDR3 coding sequence is TGTGCCACCAGTGATTTGCAGCAGCGGGGGGCCAACGTCCTGACTTTC.

This clonotype was seen many times. The V call is TRBV24-1, the J call TRBJ2-1; tentatively, D is TRBD2 (8 bases). This CDR3 is 18 amino acids long. The germline V gene has CDR1 KGHDR and CDR2 SFDVKD. V dropped 4 bases and J dropped 8 bases, with 26 bases sitting between them. The CDR3 is CATSEAQGRGTRRDEQFF. The CDR3 DNA follows: TGTGCCACCAGTGAGGCACAGGGGAGGGGGACTAGGAGGGATGAGCAGTTCTTC.

For this clonotype: This likely traces to a read error, being one base from a far larger clone. V and J are TRBV6-2 or TRBV6-3 and TRBJ2-5, with D possibly matching TRBD2 (6 bases). The germline V gene encodes CDR1 MNHEY and CDR2 SVGEGT. This CDR3 is built from 15 residues. CDR3 protein: CTSSLFTGVGETQYF. The CDR3 DNA reads TGTACCAGCAGCCTCTTCACGGGAGTGGGGGAGACCCAGTACTTC.

This clonotype was recorded many times. This chain links TRBV20-1 with TRBJ2-3; D not resolved. This CDR3 spans 13 amino acids. Germline V gene sequence: CDR1 DFQATT, CDR2 SNEGSKA (reference sequence). V lost 7 bases and J lost 6, with 17 bases in between. The DNA for the CDR3 is TGCAGTGGAAAAGTCCTAGGTAGGGATACGCAGTATTTT. Protein sequence: CSGKVLGRDTQYF.

This clonotype was recorded at least ten times. CDR3: CASSPGPGWGNTIYF. In DNA form, the CDR3 reads TGTGCCAGCAGCCCTGGCCCGGGGTGGGGAAACACCATATATTTT. J is TRBJ1-3 and V is TRBV5-4; D not resolved. Trimming stripped 4 bases from V and 4 bases from J, with 15 bases between. This CDR3 contains 15 residues. Looked up from germline, CDR1 is SGHNT and CDR2 is YYREEE (reference sequence).

This clonotype was seen ten or more times. The chain links TRBV2 to TRBJ2-5; no definite D call. V lost 7 bases and J 2 bases, leaving 8 bases between the germline ends. The germline CDR1 and CDR2 sequences are SNHLY and FYNNEI. The CDR3 loop spans 12 amino acids. CDR3 in DNA: TGTGCCAGCACGGGCCCACAAGAGACCCAGTACTTC. Protein sequence: CASTGPQETQYF. Supplemented by reference TRBV2 and TRBJ2-5, the full variable domain reads EPEVTQTPSHQVTQMGQEVILRCVPISNHLYFYWYRQILGQKVEFLVSFYNNEISEKSEIFDDQFSVERPDGSNFTLKIRSTKLEDSAMYFCASTGPQETQYFGPGTRLLVL.

Worth noting for this clonotype: A read error is likely here: a far larger clone is one base away. The V and J genes are TRBV6-8 and TRBJ2-1, with D possibly matching TRBD2 (5 bases). Germline V gene sequence: CDR1 MNHGY, CDR2 SAAAGT. V lost 7 bases, J lost 10 bases, and 14 bases lay in between. This CDR3 contains 12 residues. CDR3: CASTATIGEQFF. The CDR3 DNA follows: TGTGCCAGCACGGCGACTATCGGCGAGCAGTTCTTC.

This clonotype was observed at least ten times. The DNA for the CDR3 is TGTGCCAGCAGTTACTCGTCCGACTTATCCTACGAGCAGTACTTC. It specifies CASSYSSDLSYEQYF. The chain uses TRBV6-2 or TRBV6-3 and TRBJ2-7; D uncertain. Per germline, CDR1 MNHEY and CDR2 SVGEGT. V lost 0 bases, J lost 1 base, and 10 bases lay in between. CDR3 length equals 15 residues.

The J gene is TRBJ2-1, the V gene TRBV12-3 or TRBV12-4; D call uncertain. Trimming pared 8 bases from V and 4 bases from J, leaving 9 bases between. CDR3 length: 12 residues. The CDR3 bases are TGTGCCAGCGGTGCTCTTTACAATGAGCAGTTCTTC. It codes for CASGALYNEQFF.

The sample holds many counts of this clonotype. The rearrangement joins TRBV7-6 to TRBJ2-7; D unresolved. Germline CDR1 and CDR2: SGHVS and FNYEAQ. Trimming took off 2 bases at V and 0 bases at J, with 11 bases between the two ends. The CDR3 covers 15 residues. The CDR3 sequence: CASSLMGILSYEQYF. For the CDR3, the DNA is TGTGCCAGCAGCTTAATGGGAATTCTCTCCTACGAGCAGTACTTC.

The chain links TRBV10-3 to TRBJ2-5; 7 nucleotides align to TRBD2. The CDR3 is 13 amino acids. Germline V gives CDR1 ENHRY, CDR2 SYGVKD. V shed 10 bases, J shed 1 base, and the junction held 6 bases outside the gene matches. The CDR3 nucleotides are TGTGCCACGGGACGGGGGGTCCAAGAGACCCAGTACTTC. Protein: CATGRGVQETQYF.

This clonotype showed up many times. The chain is built from TRBV20-1 and TRBJ2-6; D gene ambiguous. The CDR3 loop spans 16 amino acids. V shed 0 bases and J shed 1 base, with 10 bases lying between them. CDR1 and CDR2 (germline): DFQATT, SNEGSKA (reference sequence). The CDR3 DNA follows: TGCAGTGCTAGAGATCATGGGGATTCTGGGGCCAACGTCCTGACTTTC. This translates into CSARDHGDSGANVLTF.